This T cell receptor beta chain was recorded in a study of control samples from healthy donors and cancer patients. The CDR3 length is 13 residues. The V end lost 4 bases, the J end lost 0 bases, and 7 bases lay between the germline ends. In germline, CDR1 is SNHLY, CDR2 FYNNEI. Libraries were prepared by immunoSEQ multiplex PCR; TCRdb keeps only in-frame clonotypes and omits some of them. Among approximately 110,000 clones listed, 91% were seen once. This chain joins TRBV2 and TRBJ2-7; D gene ambiguous. The sequence came from a woman between 18 and 29 years old in good health. Sequencing was performed on blood. For the CDR3, the DNA is TGTGCCAGCAGTGCTGAGTCCTCCTACGAGCAGTACTTC. This gives the protein CASSAESSYEQYF.